This passage covers 20 T cell receptor beta chains from one sample sequenced in a study of blood T cell repertoires in COVID-19. The protocol was immunoSEQ multiplex PCR, while the TCRdb copy is restricted to in-frame clones and leaves out a portion. The sample consists of hundreds of thousands of clones, 87% of them appearing once. The sequencing sample was made of peripheral blood. These receptors all come from a man aged 18 to 29 with active or convalescent COVID-19.

The genes are TRBV5-6 and TRBJ2-5, with 7 bases lining up with TRBD2. The CDR3 is 14 amino acids. The V and J ends lost 6 bases and 4 bases, in that order; junction bases with no gene match: 9. Germline V gene sequence: CDR1 SGHDT, CDR2 YYEEEE. This CDR3 reads CASTSLTSRETQYF. Written as DNA, the CDR3 is TGTGCCAGCACCTCTCTGACTAGCAGAGAGACCCAGTACTTC.

The V gene is TRBV5-1, the J gene TRBJ1-4; possibly TRBD1 for D (5 bases). Germline V CDR1 and CDR2: SGHRS, YFSETQ. The CDR3 sequence is 14 residues long. The V end was cut by 0 bases, the J end by 7 bases, with 10 bases between. CDR3 nucleotide sequence: TGCGCCAGCAGCTTGGGGGACTTGGGTGAAAAACTGTTTTTT. Translation: CASSLGDLGEKLFF.

This clone was observed once. This chain joins TRBV6-2 or TRBV6-3 and TRBJ2-1; 13 bases agree with TRBD2. V was pared by 4 bases and J by 0 bases, with 6 bases of the junction left unmatched. Germline V lookup: CDR1 MNHEY, CDR2 SVGEGT. The length of the CDR3 is 18 residues. The CDR3, as DNA: TGTGCCAGCAGTTTGGGACTAGCGGGAAAAAGCTCCTACAATGAGCAGTTCTTC. It encodes CASSLGLAGKSSYNEQFF.

The V gene is TRBV11-2, the J gene TRBJ1-3, with D perhaps TRBD1 (6 bases). This CDR3 has 16 residues. Germline V CDR1 and CDR2: SGHAT, FQNNGV. V was cut by 5 bases and J by 2 bases, with 16 bases left in between. As DNA, the CDR3 is TGTGCCAGCAGCCCCAACAGGGCGGTGGCTGGAAACACCATATATTTT. Translating it yields CASSPNRAVAGNTIYF.

The chain couples TRBV30 to TRBJ1-2; 9 bases line up with TRBD1. Unmatched junction bases numbered 12, after V lost 4 bases and J lost 9 bases. Germline lookup yields CDR1 GTSNPN and CDR2 SVGIG (reference sequence). The CDR3 spans 14 residues. The CDR3 is CAWNVLGDRASYTF. As DNA, the CDR3 is TGTGCCTGGAATGTACTGGGGGACAGGGCCAGCTACACCTTC.

V usage is TRBV12-5 and J usage is TRBJ1-1; D remains unclear. V was cut by 5 bases and J by 4 bases, with 5 bases left in between. This CDR3 region has 11 residues. CDR1 LGHNT and CDR2 FRNRAP come from the germline V gene. The CDR3 DNA sequence: TGTGCTAGTGGTCCAATCACTGAAGCTTTCTTT. Protein product: CASGPITEAFF.

The J gene is TRBJ1-5, the V gene TRBV30, with D tentatively TRBD1 (6 bases). Germline CDR1 and CDR2: GTSNPN and SVGIG (reference sequence). The CDR3 runs 13 residues. Trimming took off 0 bases at V and 7 bases at J, with 10 bases between the two ends. DNA for the CDR3: TGTGCCTGGAGTGTAGAAAGGGGGCAGCCCCAGCATTTT. Encoded protein: CAWSVERGQPQHF.

V and J are TRBV27 and TRBJ1-2; unclear D gene. The CDR3 covers 15 residues. V was shortened by 4 bases and J by 5 bases, with 17 bases between the two germline ends. The V gene's germline CDR1 is MNHEY and CDR2 SMNVEV (reference sequence). This CDR3 is CASSSSAGSWYGYTF. The CDR3, as DNA: TGTGCCAGCAGTTCGAGTGCGGGCTCGTGGTATGGCTACACCTTC.

V is TRBV7-3 and J is TRBJ2-1; a possible D gene is TRBD1 (5 bases). This CDR3 spans 16 amino acids. V lost 1 base and J lost 0, with 10 bases in between. Per germline, CDR1 SGHTA and CDR2 FQGTGA. CDR3 coding DNA: TGTGCCAGCAGCTTAAGGGGCTGGGGCTCCTACAATGAGCAGTTCTTC. Protein product: CASSLRGWGSYNEQFF. The whole variable domain, filled in from reference TRBV7-3 and TRBJ2-1, reads GAGVSQTPSNKVTEKGKYVELRCDPISGHTALYWYRQSLGQGPEFLIYFQGTGAADDSGLPNDRFFAVRPEGSVSTLKIQRTERGDSAVYLCASSLRGWGSYNEQFFGPGTRLTVL.

The chain couples TRBV27 to TRBJ2-5; 7 nucleotides agree with TRBD2. The CDR3 consists of 13 residues. V trimming: 5 bases; J trimming: 4 bases; junction bases outside the gene matches: 4. CDR1 and CDR2 (germline): MNHEY, SMNVEV (reference sequence). In DNA, the CDR3 is TGTGCCAGCAGTCGGGGGGTGGGAGAGACCCAGTACTTC. This sequence encodes CASSRGVGETQYF.

This chain connects TRBV4-3 to TRBJ2-3; D possibly corresponds to TRBD2 (5 bases). This CDR3 has 17 residues. Trimming stripped 1 base from V and 5 bases from J, with 19 bases between. The germline gives CDR1 LGHNA, CDR2 YSLEER. In DNA, the CDR3 is TGCGCCAGCAGCCAAGGGGTTACTAGGTCCTTTGGAGATACGCAGTATTTT. This codes for CASSQGVTRSFGDTQYF.

The rearrangement links TRBV29-1 to TRBJ2-7; D may be TRBD1 (5 bases). V was shortened by 3 bases and J by 5 bases, with 14 bases between the two germline ends. The CDR3 totals 13 residues. CDR1 SQVTM and CDR2 ANQGSEA come from the germline V gene. CDR3 nucleotide sequence: TGCAGCGTTGAGGCAGGGCGGTCCGACGAGCAGTACTTC. This translates into CSVEAGRSDEQYF.

The gene calls are TRBV30 and TRBJ2-1, with D unclear. CDR3 length: 12 residues. CDR1 GTSNPN and CDR2 SVGIG come from the germline V gene (reference sequence). Trimming cost V 3 bases and J 5 bases, with 8 bases left between them. As DNA, the CDR3 is TGTGCCTGGAGCCGCCTAAACAATGAGCAGTTCTTC. This encodes CAWSRLNNEQFF. The whole variable domain, filled in from reference TRBV30 and TRBJ2-1, reads SQTIHQWPATLVQPVGSPLSLECTVEGTSNPNLYWYRQAAGRGLQLLFYSVGIGQISSEVPQNLSASRPQDRQFILSSKKLLLSDSGFYLCAWSRLNNEQFFGPGTRLTVL.

This clone occurred once. The V and J genes are TRBV6-1 and TRBJ1-1, with no clear D. Germline CDR1 reads MNHNS; CDR2 reads SASEGT. CDR3 length equals 13 residues. Trimming removed 3 bases at V and 2 bases at J, with 7 bases between. The CDR3 reads CASSDSPNTEAFF. The CDR3 DNA follows: TGTGCCAGCAGTGACAGTCCAAACACTGAAGCTTTCTTT.

The chain employs TRBV4-2 and TRBJ2-7; 7 bases map to TRBD2. The germline V gene encodes CDR1 LGHNA and CDR2 YNFKEQ. This CDR3 has 13 residues. V shed 3 bases, J shed 2 bases, and the junction held 1 base outside the gene matches. CDR3 nucleotide sequence: TGTGCCAGCAGCCAGGGGGGGGCCTACGAGCAGTACTTC. Translated, it gives CASSQGGAYEQYF.

The gene calls are TRBV30 and TRBJ1-2, with D perhaps matching TRBD1 (6 bases). The CDR3 runs 17 residues. Trimming removed 6 bases from V and 7 bases from J, with 30 bases in between. Germline V gene lookup returns CDR1 GTSNPN and CDR2 SVGIG (reference sequence). Here the CDR3 reads CACDKRSWTAGVGGYTF. For the CDR3, the DNA is TGTGCCTGCGATAAACGAAGCTGGACAGCGGGAGTCGGTGGCTACACCTTC.

The chain carries TRBV19 and TRBJ1-2; perhaps TRBD1 as D (5 bases). Trimming removed 9 bases from V and 4 bases from J, with 12 bases in between. From germline, CDR1 is LNHDA and CDR2 SQIVND (reference sequence). The CDR3 loop spans 12 amino acids. CDR3 in DNA: TGTGCCAGCAATCAGGGATTCTATGGCTACACCTTC. Translation: CASNQGFYGYTF. Looking up the rest from reference TRBV19 and TRBJ1-2 gives the full variable domain: DGGITQSPKYLFRKEGQNVTLSCEQNLNHDAMYWYRQDPGQGLRLIYYSQIVNDFQKGDIAEGYSVSREKKESFPLTVTSAQKNPTAFYLCASNQGFYGYTFGSGTRLTVV.

In DNA form, the CDR3 reads TGTGCCAGCAGACCCGCCCTGGACAGTCAACATGAGCAGTTCTTC. Encoded protein: CASRPALDSQHEQFF. V is TRBV6-5 and J is TRBJ2-1; TRBD1 might be the D (6 bases). Germline V gene lookup returns CDR1 MNHEY and CDR2 SVGAGI. This CDR3 comprises 15 residues. Trimming took off 6 bases at V and 8 bases at J, with 20 bases between the two ends.

Written as DNA, the CDR3 is TGTGCCAGTACCCCACCGGGACAGGTCTATGGCTACACCTTC. It codes for CASTPPGQVYGYTF. This chain uses TRBV19 with TRBJ1-2, with 8 bases aligning to TRBD1. V shed 7 bases and J 4 bases; nucleotides not matched to a gene: 8. Germline loops: CDR1 LNHDA, CDR2 SQIVND (reference sequence). This CDR3 is built from 14 residues.

This clone was seen a single time. V is TRBV19 and J is TRBJ1-2, with TRBD1 matching 9 bases. The germline gives CDR1 LNHDA, CDR2 SQIVND (reference sequence). V lost 4 bases to trimming and J lost 4 bases; unmatched junction nucleotides: 4. The CDR3 contains 14 residues. The CDR3 region has the DNA TGTGCCAGTAGTACACAGGGGGCAGGCTATGGCTACACCTTC. This sequence encodes CASSTQGAGYGYTF. The entire variable domain, with the rest obtained from reference TRBV19 and TRBJ1-2, is as follows: DGGITQSPKYLFRKEGQNVTLSCEQNLNHDAMYWYRQDPGQGLRLIYYSQIVNDFQKGDIAEGYSVSREKKESFPLTVTSAQKNPTAFYLCASSTQGAGYGYTFGSGTRLTVV.